This T cell receptor beta chain was retrieved from a study of radiation and T cells in renal cell carcinoma. Germline CDR1 is MNHNY and CDR2 is SVGAGI (reference sequence). The V end was cut by 2 bases, the J end by 7 bases, with 8 bases between. The CDR3 sequence is 13 residues long. Sequencing used immunoSEQ multiplex PCR; TCRdb keeps in-frame clones, though not all of them. In the table there are over 120,000 clones, about 86% of which are singletons. Time point in this sample: blood 4 weeks post-SBRT, at nephrectomy. The treatment: 15 Gy SBRT to primary tumor, nephrectomy 4 weeks later. The chain employs TRBV6-6 and TRBJ2-2; D unresolved. The source is a woman aged 45-60 years with renal cell carcinoma. Sample: blood, taken from a patient whose treatment included radiotherapy and nephrectomy. The CDR3 DNA reads TGTGCCAGCAGTTACCCGGCCGTCGGGGAGCTGTTTTTT. It is translated as CASSYPAVGELFF.